The present TCR beta chain was sequenced within a study of brain T cells in children with intractable seizures. Per germline, CDR1 LNHDA and CDR2 SQIVND (reference sequence). The ends lost 1 base at V and 0 bases at J; junction bases unmatched: 1. The CDR3 is 15 residues long. Stated time point: blood from clinic visit 5 months post-surgery; TSC patient then seizure free. The assay was immunoSEQ multiplex PCR, and TCRdb's table has in-frame clones only and misses some. The data hold hundreds of thousands of clones, with 93% observed a single time. The clonotype originates from a boy younger than two with tuberous sclerosis and intractable seizures. The rearrangement links TRBV19 to TRBJ2-7; 9 bases are a match to TRBD2. The sequencing here drew on peripheral blood, taken approximately 5 months after surgery. The CDR3 loop reads CASSIGSGSSYEQYF. The CDR3 DNA is TGTGCCAGTAGTATAGGTAGCGGGAGCTCCTACGAGCAGTACTTC. Combining the CDR3 with reference TRBV19 and TRBJ2-7 gives the whole variable domain DGGITQSPKYLFRKEGQNVTLSCEQNLNHDAMYWYRQDPGQGLRLIYYSQIVNDFQKGDIAEGYSVSREKKESFPLTVTSAQKNPTAFYLCASSIGSGSSYEQYFGPGTRLTVT.